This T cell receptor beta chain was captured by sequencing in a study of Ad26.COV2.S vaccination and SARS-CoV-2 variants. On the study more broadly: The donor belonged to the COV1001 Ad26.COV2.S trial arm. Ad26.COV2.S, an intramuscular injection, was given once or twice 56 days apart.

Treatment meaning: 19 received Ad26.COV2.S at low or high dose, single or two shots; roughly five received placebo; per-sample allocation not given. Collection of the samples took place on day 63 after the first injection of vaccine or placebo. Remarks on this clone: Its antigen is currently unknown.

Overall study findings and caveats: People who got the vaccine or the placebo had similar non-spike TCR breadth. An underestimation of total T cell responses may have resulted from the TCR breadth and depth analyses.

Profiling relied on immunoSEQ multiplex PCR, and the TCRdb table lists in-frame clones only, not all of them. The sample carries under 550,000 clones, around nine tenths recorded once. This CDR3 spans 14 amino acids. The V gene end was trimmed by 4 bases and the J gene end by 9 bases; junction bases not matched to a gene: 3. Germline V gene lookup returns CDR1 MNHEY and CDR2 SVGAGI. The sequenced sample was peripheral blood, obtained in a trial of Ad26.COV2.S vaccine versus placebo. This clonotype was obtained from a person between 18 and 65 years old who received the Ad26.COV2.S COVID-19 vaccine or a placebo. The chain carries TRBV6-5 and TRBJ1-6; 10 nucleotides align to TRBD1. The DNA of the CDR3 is TGTGCCAGCAGTTTAGGACAGGGGGTTTCACCCCTCCACTTT. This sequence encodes CASSLGQGVSPLHF.